This TCR beta chain was sequenced during a study of blood T cell repertoires in COVID-19. Clones were sequenced by immunoSEQ multiplex PCR, and TCRdb holds only the in-frame ones, with some missing. This table holds a few hundred thousand clones, roughly 88% found once. V was pared by 3 bases and J by 7 bases, with 9 bases between. From germline, CDR1 is MNHNS and CDR2 SASEGT. This CDR3 spans 13 amino acids. This TCR came from a human donor with COVID-19, enrolled during active disease. The donor label of this sample is uncertain. The sequencing input was peripheral blood. The chain recombines TRBV6-1 with TRBJ1-4; TRBD1 is a possible D gene (5 bases). CDR3 nucleotide sequence: TGTGCCAGCAGTGAGACAGTTGGTGAAAAACTGTTTTTT. It codes for CASSETVGEKLFF.